This T cell receptor (beta chain) came from a study of blood T cell repertoires in COVID-19. Authors' data handling: From reference gene primer amplification, estimates of nucleated cell counts were derived. The data were produced by immunoSEQ multiplex PCR, yet TCRdb's version contains in-frame clones alone and is incomplete. V, J and clone size derive from that table, while D and trimming were established from the DNA sequence. This sample has approximately 410,000 clones; roughly 85% occur once, and the top ten carry over 1.3%. The V end lost 0 bases, the J end lost 2 bases, and 9 bases lay between the germline ends. This CDR3 is built from 15 residues. CDR1 is LGHDT, CDR2 YNNKEL, per germline (reference sequence).

Material: peripheral blood. The origin of this receptor is a woman aged 25 to 45 with active or convalescent COVID-19. The gene calls are TRBV3-1 (or the pseudogene TRBV3-2) and TRBJ2-3; possibly TRBD2 for D (5 bases). CDR3: CASSQDEGVTDTQYF. For the CDR3, the DNA is TGTGCCAGCAGCCAAGATGAGGGAGTCACAGATACGCAGTATTTT.